Listed here are 11 T cell receptor beta chains from one sample, sequenced in a study of blood T cells in healthy people across ages. Together with a sample-barcoded 5' primer, a J-beta primer mix was included in a second PCR lasting about 7 to 11 cycles. From the 5' RACE reads, TCRdb called clonotypes with MiXCR, one entry per CDR3 protein. The data show hundreds of thousands of distinct CDR3 sequences, roughly 24% seen once. These data were also filed under a second study, of T cells of mothers and their children.

The specimen sequenced was blood. Source of these receptors: a boy aged 5-17 years in good health.

This clonotype was recorded a few times. J is TRBJ2-5 and V is TRBV2, with a tentative D call TRBD2 (6 bases). The end of the DNA aligns better with TRBJ2-1, so the J call may be wrong. Germline CDR1 SNHLY, CDR2 FYNNEI. The CDR3 totals 14 residues. The DNA for the CDR3 is TGTGCCAGCAGTGAACGTAGCGGAAACAATGAGCAGTTCTTC. Protein: CASSERSGNNEQFF.

This clonotype was seen just once. The chain couples TRBV10-2 to TRBJ2-1; D unresolved. This CDR3 is 13 amino acids long. Trimming left V 5 bases short and J 7 bases short, with 12 bases between. Germline V gene sequence: CDR1 WSHSY, CDR2 SAAADI. The DNA of the CDR3 is TGCGCCAGCAGTCCGGGCCCTTTTAATGAGCAGTTCTTC. Amino acids: CASSPGPFNEQFF.

This clonotype was detected a few times. The chain is built from TRBV11-2 and TRBJ2-5; possible D gene TRBD1, 6 bases. The assigned J gene may be wrong: the sequence end matches TRBJ2-1 better. This CDR3 contains 13 residues. CDR1 is SGHAT, CDR2 FQNNGV, per germline. The CDR3 is CASSYLQGNEQFF. CDR3 nucleotide sequence: TGTGCCAGCAGCTACCTACAGGGAAATGAGCAGTTCTTC.

The genes are TRBV12-3 or TRBV12-4 and TRBJ1-5, with no clear D. V was trimmed by 2 bases and J by 3 bases, leaving 11 bases between them. CDR3 length: 15 amino acids. In nucleotides, the CDR3 is TGTGCCAGCAGTTTATCACAACGGATCAATCAGCCCCAGCATTTT. Translation gives CASSLSQRINQPQHF.

In this sample, this clonotype turned up a few times. The chain uses TRBV5-1 and TRBJ1-2, with 10 bases identical to TRBD1. Germline trimming cut 4 bases from V and 8 bases from J; bases unmatched to any gene: 11. CDR3 length: 15 amino acids. Per germline, CDR1 SGHRS and CDR2 YFSETQ. Written as DNA, the CDR3 is TGCGCCAGCAGCCGACAATCGACAGGGGGCAGAGGCTACACCTTC. Its protein is CASSRQSTGGRGYTF. Using reference TRBV5-1 and TRBJ1-2 for the parts outside the CDR3, the full variable domain is KAGVTQTPRYLIKTRGQQVTLSCSPISGHRSVSWYQQTPGQGLQFLFEYFSETQRNKGNFPGRFSGRQFSNSRSEMNVSTLELGDSALYLCASSRQSTGGRGYTFGSGTRLTVV.

This clonotype was observed a few times. The rearrangement joins TRBV2 to TRBJ2-4; D may be TRBD2 (5 bases). Trimming removed 2 bases from V and 1 base from J, with 15 bases in between. The CDR3 consists of 17 residues. From germline, CDR1 is SNHLY and CDR2 FYNNEI. Here the CDR3 DNA reads TGTGCCAGCAGTGAACTCGAGGGAACTAGGGCCAAAAACATTCAGTACTTC. Its protein is CASSELEGTRAKNIQYF.

This clonotype was found a few times. The rearrangement uses TRBV12-3 or TRBV12-4 and TRBJ2-7; D is undetermined. V lost 4 bases to trimming and J lost 4 bases, with 14 bases between them. This CDR3 is 14 amino acids long. CDR3 loop: CASSSQNLGYEQYF. Here the CDR3 DNA reads TGTGCCAGCAGTTCACAGAACCTCGGGTACGAGCAGTACTTC.

CDR3 sequence: CSASPVTTNTEAFF. DNA for the CDR3: TGCAGCGCCTCGCCGGTGACCACGAACACTGAAGCTTTCTTT. This chain connects TRBV29-1 to TRBJ1-1, with D unclear. The CDR3 runs 14 residues. V was cut by 7 bases and J by 1 base, with 16 bases left in between. Germline CDR1 is SQVTM and CDR2 is ANQGSEA.

There are a few counts of this clonotype. The chain couples TRBV7-2 to TRBJ2-7; D uncertain. Germline CDR1 is SGHTA and CDR2 is FQGNSA. CDR3 size: 15 residues. Trimming removed 2 bases from V and 0 bases from J, with 11 bases in between. CDR3 residues: CASSLIYSYSYEQYF. The CDR3 DNA is TGTGCCAGCAGCTTAATATACTCTTACTCCTACGAGCAGTACTTC.

The chain is built from TRBV6-6 and TRBJ1-2; maybe TRBD1 (5 bases). Between the trimmed V and J ends, which lost 2 bases and 6 bases, there was a span of 7 bases. Looked up from germline, CDR1 is MNHNY and CDR2 is SVGAGI (reference sequence). This CDR3 has 12 residues. The CDR3 is CASSYRGNGYTF. In nucleotides, the CDR3 is TGTGCCAGCAGTTACCGGGGCAATGGCTACACCTTC.

The J gene is TRBJ2-7, the V gene TRBV3-1; no clear D gene. Germline CDR1 LGHDT, CDR2 YNNKEL (reference sequence). V lost 3 bases and J lost 7, with 13 bases in between. The CDR3 totals 13 residues. DNA of the CDR3: TGTGCCAGCAGCCAGGGTCCGGGTAGTGAGCAGTACTTC. It encodes CASSQGPGSEQYF.